Below, 30 T cell receptor beta chains from the same sample are listed, as sequenced in a study of T cells after somatic rescue of genetic block. Assay used: immunoSEQ multiplex PCR; TCRdb lists only in-frame clones, some missing. The sample contains roughly 67,000 clones, roughly 90% of which appear only once. The sample taken for sequencing was peripheral blood mononuclear cells (PBMCs). The receptors come from a man aged 35 to 55.

The chain employs TRBV28 and TRBJ2-7; D remains ambiguous. The germline V gene has CDR1 MDHEN and CDR2 SYDVKM. The CDR3 extends over 12 amino acids. Trimming removed 5 bases from V and 6 bases from J, with 11 bases in between. The CDR3 DNA follows: TGTGCCAGCAGTCCAGAGCTGGGCGAGCAGTACTTC. This sequence encodes CASSPELGEQYF.

This clone was recorded once. The chain joins TRBV4-2 to TRBJ2-1, with D tentatively TRBD1 (7 bases). The CDR3 contains 16 residues. Germline lookup yields CDR1 LGHNA and CDR2 YNFKEQ. Deletions cut 0 bases from V and 9 bases from J, with 18 bases between. CDR3 in amino acids: CASSQEGQSLGGEQFF. The CDR3 DNA is TGTGCCAGCAGCCAAGAGGGACAGTCGCTGGGGGGTGAGCAGTTCTTC.

The rearrangement joins TRBV5-1 to TRBJ1-4; 7 bases agree with TRBD1. Looked up from germline, CDR1 is SGHRS and CDR2 is YFSETQ. The CDR3 contains 14 residues. V shed 1 base and J 10 bases; nucleotides not matched to a gene: 7. CDR3 sequence reads: CASSLRQGDGKLFF. In DNA, the CDR3 is TGCGCCAGCAGCTTGCGGCAGGGGGACGGAAAACTGTTTTTT. The full variable domain, rest sourced from reference TRBV5-1 and TRBJ1-4, is KAGVTQTPRYLIKTRGQQVTLSCSPISGHRSVSWYQQTPGQGLQFLFEYFSETQRNKGNFPGRFSGRQFSNSRSEMNVSTLELGDSALYLCASSLRQGDGKLFFGSGTQLSVL.

This clone was seen once. This sequence joins TRBV5-1 and TRBJ2-5, with unresolved D. The CDR3 covers 15 residues. The germline V gene encodes CDR1 SGHRS and CDR2 YFSETQ. V shed 0 bases and J shed 1 base, with 10 bases lying between them. CDR3 amino acids: CASSLAPASQETQYF. The CDR3 DNA is TGCGCCAGCAGCTTGGCCCCGGCATCCCAAGAGACCCAGTACTTC.

The V and J genes are TRBV19 and TRBJ1-2, with no clear D. Trimming cost V 7 bases and J 0 bases, with 12 bases left between them. The CDR3 length is 14 residues. The germline V gene encodes CDR1 LNHDA and CDR2 SQIVND (reference sequence). CDR3 residues: CASNTGRTNYGYTF. The CDR3 DNA reads TGTGCCAGTAATACGGGAAGAACTAACTATGGCTACACCTTC.

The chain joins TRBV28 to TRBJ2-1, with a tentative D call TRBD2 (6 bases). This CDR3 spans 17 amino acids. V gave up 3 bases and J gave up 3 bases, with 18 bases separating them. Germline CDR1 is MDHEN and CDR2 is SYDVKM. In DNA, the CDR3 is TGTGCCAGCAGTTTTTTGGGGCGGAGGGCGGGCTACAATGAGCAGTTCTTC. Translation: CASSFLGRRAGYNEQFF.

This chain connects TRBV29-1 to TRBJ2-7; 7 bases agree with TRBD2. Per the germline V gene, CDR1 is SQVTM and CDR2 is ANQGSEA. The CDR3 runs 13 residues. With V trimmed by 1 base and J by 3 bases, 3 bases remained unmatched. This CDR3 reads CSVEVAGDYEQYF. The CDR3 DNA follows: TGCAGCGTTGAAGTGGCGGGAGACTACGAGCAGTACTTC.

This chain connects TRBV19 to TRBJ2-2; D is perhaps TRBD2 (7 bases). Trimming stripped 10 bases from V and 3 bases from J, with 18 bases between. The CDR3 is 15 residues long. The germline gives CDR1 LNHDA, CDR2 SQIVND (reference sequence). CDR3 nucleotide sequence: TGTGCCACCGCATCGGGGGGCTGGGACACCGGGGAGCTGTTTTTT. Translated: CATASGGWDTGELFF. Complete variable domain (other parts from reference TRBV19 and TRBJ2-2): DGGITQSPKYLFRKEGQNVTLSCEQNLNHDAMYWYRQDPGQGLRLIYYSQIVNDFQKGDIAEGYSVSREKKESFPLTVTSAQKNPTAFYLCATASGGWDTGELFFGEGSRLTVL.

This clone has a single count. This sequence joins TRBV6-6 and TRBJ2-7; TRBD1 agrees at 10 bases. The germline V gene encodes CDR1 MNHNY and CDR2 SVGAGI (reference sequence). Trimming cost V 5 bases and J 7 bases; bases outside gene matches: 8. The CDR3 spans 14 residues. CDR3 DNA: TGTGCCAGCAGTACCTCGGGACAGGGGAGGGAGCAGTACTTC. As protein: CASSTSGQGREQYF.

The V and J genes are TRBV4-1 and TRBJ2-3, with 9 bases identical to TRBD2. The CDR3 is 21 amino acids. Per the germline V gene, CDR1 is MGHRA and CDR2 is YSYEKL. V gave up 1 base and J gave up 2 bases; unmatched junction bases: 19. In nucleotides, the CDR3 is TGCGCCAGCAGCCAAGCCGCTGGGCAGCGGGGGGCCTTGGGTCCCACAGATACGCAGTATTTT. Protein product: CASSQAAGQRGALGPTDTQYF.

The chain is built from TRBV27 and TRBJ1-1; D is ambiguous. The germline V gene encodes CDR1 MNHEY and CDR2 SMNVEV (reference sequence). The V end lost 5 bases, the J end lost 4 bases, and 20 bases lay between the germline ends. The CDR3 sequence is 16 residues long. Here the CDR3 reads CASSPRLPRGVTEAFF. The CDR3 DNA sequence: TGTGCCAGCAGTCCCCGACTACCGCGGGGTGTCACTGAAGCTTTCTTT.

This sequence joins TRBV4-1 and TRBJ2-3; 7 bases match TRBD2. J gave up 1 base and V 1 base, and 11 bases lay outside the gene matches. The CDR3 length is 18 residues. Germline V gene data show CDR1 as MGHRA and CDR2 as YSYEKL. DNA of the CDR3: TGCGCCAGCAGCCAAGTTACTGGCGGGAGAATTGGCACAGATACGCAGTATTTT. Translated, it gives CASSQVTGGRIGTDTQYF.

V gene TRBV28 combines with J gene TRBJ2-1, with TRBD2 matching over 13 bases. Germline trimming cut 5 bases from V and 10 bases from J; bases unmatched to any gene: 20. The germline V gene has CDR1 MDHEN and CDR2 SYDVKM. This CDR3 spans 19 amino acids. As DNA, the CDR3 is TGTGCCAGCAGTACAACACTAAAAGGACTAGCGGGAGCTATGGGGGAGCAGTTCTTC. Translating gives CASSTTLKGLAGAMGEQFF.

The rearrangement joins TRBV7-2 to TRBJ2-2; D ambiguous. Germline V gene sequence: CDR1 SGHTA, CDR2 FQGNSA. This CDR3 is built from 12 residues. V gave up 5 bases and J gave up 3 bases, with 4 bases separating them. The CDR3, as DNA: TGTGCCAGCAGCCCGTACACCGGGGAGCTGTTTTTT. It yields the protein CASSPYTGELFF.

The chain links TRBV19 to TRBJ1-5; 7 bases match TRBD1. The CDR3 runs to 16 residues. Germline CDR1 is LNHDA and CDR2 is SQIVND (reference sequence). The J segment lost 0 bases and the V segment lost 6 bases, leaving 8 bases of the junction unmatched. This CDR3 is CASRITGANSNQPQHF. As DNA, the CDR3 is TGTGCCAGTAGGATCACAGGGGCTAATAGCAATCAGCCCCAGCATTTT.

The rearrangement uses TRBV6-1 and TRBJ2-3; perhaps TRBD1 as D (6 bases). The V gene's germline CDR1 is MNHNS and CDR2 SASEGT. V dropped 3 bases and J dropped 7 bases, with 11 bases sitting between them. This CDR3 region has 13 residues. In DNA, the CDR3 is TGTGCCAGCAGTGAGACCAGGGGTCATACGCAGTATTTT. It translates to CASSETRGHTQYF.

With respect to this clone: An end of the junction does not agree with germline; a read error may underlie this. The genes are TRBV27 and TRBJ2-1, with 9 bases matching TRBD1. Germline-derived CDR1 and CDR2 are MNHEY and SMNVEV (reference sequence). The CDR3 totals 16 residues. The CDR3 is CASRPYRGPSYNKQFF. The DNA of the CDR3 is TGTGCCAGCAGACCCTACAGGGGGCCCTCCTACAATAAGCAGTTCTTC.

The rearrangement links TRBV5-6 to TRBJ1-6, with a tentative D call TRBD1 (5 bases). V was cut by 0 bases and J by 5 bases, with 12 bases left in between. Germline V gene data show CDR1 as SGHDT and CDR2 as YYEEEE. CDR3 length: 16 amino acids. CDR3 bases: TGTGCCAGCAGCTTGGGGGGGAGAAATAATAATTCACCCCTCCACTTT. Its translation is CASSLGGRNNNSPLHF.

This chain uses TRBV2 with TRBJ2-7; a weak D match, TRBD2 (5 bases). This CDR3 comprises 13 residues. Germline V gene sequence: CDR1 SNHLY, CDR2 FYNNEI. V shed 10 bases and J shed 5 bases, with 18 bases lying between them. The CDR3 bases are TGTGCCACGGCGCGGGCGGTTGGGGACGAGCAGTACTTC. Residues: CATARAVGDEQYF.

CDR3 region: CASSMGQDPYTTEAFF. For the CDR3, the DNA is TGCGCCAGCAGCATGGGACAGGACCCCTACACGACTGAAGCTTTCTTT. This chain connects TRBV5-1 to TRBJ1-1, with 8 bases matching TRBD1. The germline gives CDR1 SGHRS, CDR2 YFSETQ. This CDR3 comprises 16 residues. Unmatched junction bases numbered 13, after V lost 4 bases and J lost 5 bases. Full variable domain (rest looked up from reference TRBV5-1 and TRBJ1-1): KAGVTQTPRYLIKTRGQQVTLSCSPISGHRSVSWYQQTPGQGLQFLFEYFSETQRNKGNFPGRFSGRQFSNSRSEMNVSTLELGDSALYLCASSMGQDPYTTEAFFGQGTRLTVV.

The CDR3 nucleotides read TGTGCCAGCAGTGAATGGGGGGCCGGGGAGCTGTTTTTT. Protein sequence: CASSEWGAGELFF. The gene calls are TRBV2 and TRBJ2-2, with D tentatively TRBD2 (6 bases). Germline V gene sequence: CDR1 SNHLY, CDR2 FYNNEI. CDR3 length: 13 amino acids. V was cut by 2 bases and J by 6 bases, with 7 bases left in between.

V is TRBV5-1 and J is TRBJ2-1, with 7 bases identical to TRBD1. The V and J ends lost 4 bases and 7 bases, in that order; junction bases with no gene match: 14. There are 16 residues in the CDR3. The germline gives CDR1 SGHRS, CDR2 YFSETQ. The CDR3 spells CASSRIQGFTGNEQFF. CDR3 DNA sequence: TGCGCCAGCAGCCGTATACAGGGGTTTACGGGTAATGAGCAGTTCTTC.

This sequence joins TRBV5-6 and TRBJ2-4; D not resolved. V lost 0 bases and J lost 6, with 13 bases in between. The V gene's germline CDR1 is SGHDT and CDR2 YYEEEE. There are 15 residues in the CDR3. Here the CDR3 DNA reads TGTGCCAGCAGCTTGGATCGGTCCAACAGAAACATTCAGTACTTC. Translated, it gives CASSLDRSNRNIQYF.

This clone showed up just once. The chain has TRBV7-3 and TRBJ2-3; D call uncertain. CDR1 is SGHTA, CDR2 FQGTGA, per germline. Trimming stripped 5 bases from V and 0 bases from J, with 12 bases between. The length of the CDR3 is 15 residues. The CDR3 nucleotides read TGTGCCAGCAGCCTCCAGCCGCGCAGCACAGATACGCAGTATTTT. Protein sequence: CASSLQPRSTDTQYF.

The rearrangement uses TRBV27 and TRBJ1-6; 11 bases fit TRBD1. The germline gives CDR1 MNHEY, CDR2 SMNVEV (reference sequence). The CDR3 length is 15 residues. Losses at the gene ends were 3 bases for V and 10 bases for J; bases not matched to a gene: 5. The CDR3 sequence: CASSFKDRGHSPLHF. Here the CDR3 DNA reads TGTGCCAGCAGTTTCAAGGACAGGGGGCACTCACCCCTCCACTTT.

The rearrangement uses TRBV15 and TRBJ2-2; 10 nucleotides align to TRBD2. V was clipped by 0 bases and J by 5 bases; unmatched bases: 15. The CDR3 contains 20 residues. CDR1 LNHNV and CDR2 YYDKDF come from the germline V gene (reference sequence). The CDR3 region has the DNA TGTGCCACCAGCAGAGATCTTCTTGCCGGGACTAGCGCGAGAACCGGGGAGCTGTTTTTT. Amino acid sequence: CATSRDLLAGTSARTGELFF. Full variable domain (outside the CDR3, taken from reference TRBV15 and TRBJ2-2): DAMVIQNPRYQVTQFGKPVTLSCSQTLNHNVMYWYQQKSSQAPKLLFHYYDKDFNNEADTPDNFQSRRPNTSFCFLDIRSPGLGDTAMYLCATSRDLLAGTSARTGELFFGEGSRLTVL.

CDR3 coding DNA: TGTGCCAGCGCACAGGGTTTACTTAAGAGTACGCAGTATTTT. Translation gives CASAQGLLKSTQYF. V usage is TRBV6-1 and J usage is TRBJ2-3; D perhaps matches TRBD1 (6 bases). CDR1 is MNHNS, CDR2 SASEGT, per germline. V lost 8 bases and J lost 8, with 20 bases in between. The CDR3 spans 14 residues.

In its sample, this clone was seen once. CDR3 DNA: TGTGCCAGCAGCTTCGGGACTAGTTACAATGAGCAGTTCTTC. This sequence encodes CASSFGTSYNEQFF. The chain couples TRBV7-9 to TRBJ2-1; 8 positions match TRBD2. CDR3 length: 14 amino acids. V was clipped by 3 bases and J by 4 bases; unmatched bases: 2. CDR1 and CDR2 (germline): SEHNR, FQNEAQ (reference sequence).

This clone was counted a single time. Within the sample, other DNA sequences also encode this same CDR3. The chain recombines TRBV2 with TRBJ1-2; 7 bases match TRBD1. The CDR3 length is 13 residues. J gave up 6 bases and V 4 bases, and 5 bases lay outside the gene matches. CDR1 is SNHLY, CDR2 FYNNEI, per germline. CDR3 coding DNA: TGTGCCAGCAGTGGCCAGACAGGGAATGGCTACACCTTC. This codes for CASSGQTGNGYTF.

V is TRBV27 and J is TRBJ2-2; the D is unclear. The CDR3 has 11 amino acids. V lost 5 bases to trimming and J lost 3 bases, with 1 base between them. CDR1 is MNHEY, CDR2 SMNVEV, per germline (reference sequence). CDR3 amino acids: CASSHTGELFF. In DNA form, the CDR3 reads TGTGCCAGCAGTCACACCGGGGAGCTGTTTTTT.